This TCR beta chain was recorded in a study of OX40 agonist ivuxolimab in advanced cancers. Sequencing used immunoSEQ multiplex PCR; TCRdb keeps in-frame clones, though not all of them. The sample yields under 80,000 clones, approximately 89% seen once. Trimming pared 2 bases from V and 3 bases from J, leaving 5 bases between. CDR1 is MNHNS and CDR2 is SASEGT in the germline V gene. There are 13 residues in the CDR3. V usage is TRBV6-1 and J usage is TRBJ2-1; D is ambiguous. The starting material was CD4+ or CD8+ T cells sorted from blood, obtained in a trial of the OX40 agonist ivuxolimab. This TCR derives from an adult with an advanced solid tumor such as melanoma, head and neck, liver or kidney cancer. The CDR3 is CASSETVYNEQFF. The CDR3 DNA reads TGTGCCAGCAGTGAAACAGTCTACAATGAGCAGTTCTTC.